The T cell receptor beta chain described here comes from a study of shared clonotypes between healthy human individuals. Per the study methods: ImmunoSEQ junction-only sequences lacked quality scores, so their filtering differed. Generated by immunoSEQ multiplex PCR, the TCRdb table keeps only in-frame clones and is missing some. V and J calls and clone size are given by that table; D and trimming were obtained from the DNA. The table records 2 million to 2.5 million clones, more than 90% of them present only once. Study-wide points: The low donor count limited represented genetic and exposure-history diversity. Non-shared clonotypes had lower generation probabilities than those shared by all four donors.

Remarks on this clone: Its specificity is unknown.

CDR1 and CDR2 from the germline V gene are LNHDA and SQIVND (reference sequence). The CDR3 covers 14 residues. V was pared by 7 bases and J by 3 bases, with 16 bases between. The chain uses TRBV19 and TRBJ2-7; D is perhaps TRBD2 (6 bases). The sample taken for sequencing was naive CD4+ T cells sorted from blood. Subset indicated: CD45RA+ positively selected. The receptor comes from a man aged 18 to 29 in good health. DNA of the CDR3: TGTGCCAGTACCCCGAGGAGGGGCGTCTACGAGCAGTACTTC. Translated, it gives CASTPRRGVYEQYF.